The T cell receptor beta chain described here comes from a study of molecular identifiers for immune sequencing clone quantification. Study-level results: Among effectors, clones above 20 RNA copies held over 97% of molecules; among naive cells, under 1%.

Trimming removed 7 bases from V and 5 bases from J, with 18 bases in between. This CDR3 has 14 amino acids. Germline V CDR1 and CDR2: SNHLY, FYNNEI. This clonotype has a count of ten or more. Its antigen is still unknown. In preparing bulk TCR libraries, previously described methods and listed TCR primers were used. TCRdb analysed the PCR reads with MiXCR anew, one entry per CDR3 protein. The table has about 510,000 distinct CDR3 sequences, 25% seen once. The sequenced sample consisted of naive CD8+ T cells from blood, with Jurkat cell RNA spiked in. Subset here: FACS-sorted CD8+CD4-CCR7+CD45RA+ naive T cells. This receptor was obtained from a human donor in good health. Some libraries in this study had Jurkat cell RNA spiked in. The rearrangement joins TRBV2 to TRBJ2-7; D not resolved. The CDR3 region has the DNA TGTGCCAGCAACCCAGAAGGCACCCGTAACGAGCAGTACTTC. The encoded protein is CASNPEGTRNEQYF.